This TCR beta chain was identified during a study of PD-1 blockade in classical Hodgkin lymphoma. Documented time point: newly diagnosed, previously untreated cHL patient sample. Thawed PBMCs underwent magnetic negative selection to obtain purified CD8+ T cells. Assay: immunoSEQ multiplex PCR; the TCRdb copy retains only in-frame clones and omits some. The sample yields approximately 21,000 clones, about 83% seen once. The clonotype comes from a human donor with classical Hodgkin lymphoma. Source material: CD8+ T cells from blood.

CDR3 coding DNA: TGTGCCAGCAGCGAAACTGACATCCCCTATGGCTACACCTTC. Its translation: CASSETDIPYGYTF. The chain has TRBV2 and TRBJ1-2, with D hard to call. The ends were cut back, 6 bases at V and 4 bases at J, with 15 bases in the middle. The CDR3 is made up of 14 amino acids. Germline V gene sequence: CDR1 SNHLY, CDR2 FYNNEI.